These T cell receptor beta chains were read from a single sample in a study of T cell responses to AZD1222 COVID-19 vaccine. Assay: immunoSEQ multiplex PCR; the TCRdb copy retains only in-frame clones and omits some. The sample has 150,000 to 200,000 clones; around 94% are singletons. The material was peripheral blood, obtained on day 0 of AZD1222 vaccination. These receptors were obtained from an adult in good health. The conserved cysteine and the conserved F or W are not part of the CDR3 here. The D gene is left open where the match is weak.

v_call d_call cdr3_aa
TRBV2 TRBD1 ASRHRGSPLH
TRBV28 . ASSAPYEQY
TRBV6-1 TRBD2 ASNDRVGGSSYEQY
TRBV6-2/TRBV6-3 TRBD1 ASSLSRGRGNQPQH
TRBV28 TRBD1 ASSSAGTGPLRTEAF
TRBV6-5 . ATCQFGNEQF
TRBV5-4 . ASSLPGADTQY
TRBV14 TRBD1 ASSPGQGAEKLF
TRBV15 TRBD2 ATSRAGEGPRVQETQY
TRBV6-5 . ASSLVDTEAF
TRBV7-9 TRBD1 ASSLSDRGDGNTIY
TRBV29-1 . SVEGPSSYNEQF
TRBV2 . ASSAQGLGYGYT
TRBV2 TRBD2 ASSLTSGGNEQY
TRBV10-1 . ASSLTDHPGLTDTQY
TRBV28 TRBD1 ASSPPRGGQGGSPLH
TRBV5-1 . ASSYDGQPNTEAF
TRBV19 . ASLGWARGTEAF
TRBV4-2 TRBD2 ASSQEGGDGTYEQY
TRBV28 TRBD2 ASSPTSGWSEQF
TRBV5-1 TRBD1 ASSWTGPENEQY
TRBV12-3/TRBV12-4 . ASRQQGNQPQH
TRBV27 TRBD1 ASSLRQGAFSPLH
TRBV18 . ASSPTQNTEAF
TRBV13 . ASSYDKAAF
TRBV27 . ASSLLGTPEY
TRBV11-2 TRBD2 ASSLGSGRYNEQF
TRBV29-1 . SAGGGEGYGYT
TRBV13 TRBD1 ASSSEPPGTANYGYT
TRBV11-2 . ASSLGRNTEAF
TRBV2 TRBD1 ASSVGTAPQPQH
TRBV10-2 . ASRSGHMNTEAF
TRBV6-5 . ASSYWGANEKLF
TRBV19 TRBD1 ATRQGIPLTYGYT
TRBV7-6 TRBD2 ASRLNSGRNNEQF
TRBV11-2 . ASSLSPGGSPLH
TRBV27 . ASSPSGYGYT
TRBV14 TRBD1 ASSHLGTEYTGELF
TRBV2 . ASSKGGIYYNEQF
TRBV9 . ASSPAGGNTIY
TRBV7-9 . ASSFGPYEQY
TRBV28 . AIRDTINSPLH
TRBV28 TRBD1 ASSLFQGASYNEQF
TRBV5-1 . ASKAKPATNEKLF
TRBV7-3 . ASSLTGYGEAF
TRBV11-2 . ASSLKFTIY
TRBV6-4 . ASSEEGGQRALRFTDTQY
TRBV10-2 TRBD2 ASSRTSPFPGELF
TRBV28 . ASSSSSRVFGGGYT
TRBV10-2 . ASSVSDAYNEQF
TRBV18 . ASSPGGARATTDTQY
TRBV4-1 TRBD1 ASSQGTGGNTEAF